The 18 T cell receptor beta chains below all came from one sample that was sequenced in a study of blood T cell repertoires in COVID-19. The assay was immunoSEQ multiplex PCR, and TCRdb's table has in-frame clones only and misses some. The sample includes about 220,000 clones, roughly 85% of them seen just once. Sequencing input: peripheral blood. All receptors derive from a woman in her 70s with COVID-19, enrolled during active disease.

This clone appeared a few times. The chain has TRBV18 and TRBJ1-4, with a weak D call TRBD1 (6 bases). V lost 4 bases and J 3 bases, leaving 21 bases between the germline ends. CDR1 is KGHSH, CDR2 LQKENI, per germline. The CDR3 length is 18 residues. CDR3 loop: CASSLFRGEVAANEKLFF. Here the CDR3 DNA reads TGTGCCAGCTCACTGTTCAGGGGAGAGGTCGCAGCTAATGAAAAACTGTTTTTT.

The chain joins TRBV24-1 to TRBJ2-1; no definite D call. Germline CDR1 is KGHDR and CDR2 is SFDVKD. Trimming cost V 3 bases and J 5 bases, with 19 bases left between them. The CDR3 totals 17 residues. CDR3 in amino acids: CATSDLNRSRSHNEQFF. The CDR3 nucleotides are TGTGCCACCAGTGATCTCAACCGGTCGAGGTCCCACAATGAGCAGTTCTTC.

J is TRBJ2-1 and V is TRBV7-9; maybe TRBD2 (6 bases). CDR3 length equals 15 residues. Germline values: CDR1 SEHNR, CDR2 FQNEAQ (reference sequence). V was pared by 1 base and J by 7 bases, with 14 bases between. The CDR3 protein is CASSLVDGSSNEQFF. The DNA for the CDR3 is TGTGCCAGCAGCTTAGTCGACGGGAGTTCAAATGAGCAGTTCTTC. The entire variable domain, with the rest obtained from reference TRBV7-9 and TRBJ2-1, is as follows: DTGVSQNPRHKITKRGQNVTFRCDPISEHNRLYWYRQTLGQGPEFLTYFQNEAQLEKSRLLSDRFSAERPKGSFSTLEIQRTEQGDSAMYLCASSLVDGSSNEQFFGPGTRLTVL.

The rearrangement joins TRBV13 to TRBJ1-1, with D possibly being TRBD1 (5 bases). The CDR3 is 15 residues long. The V end was cut by 6 bases, the J end by 1 base, with 15 bases between. The germline V gene has CDR1 PRHDT and CDR2 FYEKMQ (reference sequence). The CDR3 region is CASSTVDKKNTEAFF. The CDR3, as DNA: TGTGCCAGCAGTACCGTGGACAAGAAGAACACTGAAGCTTTCTTT. Together with reference TRBV13 and TRBJ1-1, the CDR3 gives the full variable domain: AAGVIQSPRHLIKEKRETATLKCYPIPRHDTVYWYQQGPGQDPQFLISFYEKMQSDKGSIPDRFSAQQFSDYHSELNMSSLELGDSALYFCASSTVDKKNTEAFFGQGTRLTVV.

This clone was seen a handful of times. V gene TRBV5-1 combines with J gene TRBJ1-1; tentative D call: TRBD1 (5 bases). This CDR3 comprises 14 residues. V dropped 5 bases and J dropped 4 bases, with 15 bases sitting between them. Germline CDR1 is SGHRS and CDR2 is YFSETQ. CDR3 protein: CASRGGAGSTEAFF. CDR3 in DNA: TGCGCCAGCAGGGGAGGGGCCGGGAGCACTGAAGCTTTCTTT. Filled out from reference TRBV5-1 and TRBJ1-1, the complete variable domain reads KAGVTQTPRYLIKTRGQQVTLSCSPISGHRSVSWYQQTPGQGLQFLFEYFSETQRNKGNFPGRFSGRQFSNSRSEMNVSTLELGDSALYLCASRGGAGSTEAFFGQGTRLTVV.

In DNA form, the CDR3 reads TGTGCCAGCTCACCGGGACAGCGGGAGAATTCACCCCTCCACTTT. It yields the protein CASSPGQRENSPLHF. The rearrangement links TRBV18 to TRBJ1-6; TRBD1 matches 7 bases. The CDR3 is made up of 15 amino acids. Germline lookup yields CDR1 KGHSH and CDR2 LQKENI. Trimming at V came to 3 bases and at J to 7 bases, leaving 6 bases not matched to a gene.

The V call is TRBV27, the J call TRBJ2-7; 8 bases are a match to TRBD2. The germline gives CDR1 MNHEY, CDR2 SMNVEV (reference sequence). V trimming: 6 bases; J trimming: 0 bases; junction bases outside the gene matches: 4. The CDR3 loop spans 14 amino acids. CDR3 sequence reads: CASSPGGVSYEQYF. The CDR3 DNA reads as TGTGCCAGCAGCCCGGGGGGGGTCTCCTACGAGCAGTACTTC.

The chain couples TRBV5-1 to TRBJ2-7, with D perhaps matching TRBD2 (5 bases). CDR1 SGHRS and CDR2 YFSETQ come from the germline V gene. V shed 4 bases and J shed 0 bases, with 14 bases lying between them. The length of the CDR3 is 15 residues. CDR3 loop: CASSPSGVPSYEQYF. The CDR3, as DNA: TGCGCCAGCAGCCCAAGCGGAGTACCCTCCTACGAGCAGTACTTC.

This chain joins TRBV6-2 or TRBV6-3 and TRBJ1-5, with TRBD1 matching 7 bases. The CDR3 is 15 residues long. Germline V CDR1 and CDR2: MNHEY, SVGEGT. Trimming at V came to 4 bases and at J to 5 bases, leaving 8 bases not matched to a gene. CDR3 amino acids: CASSSQGQPHQPQHF. CDR3 DNA: TGTGCCAGCAGTTCCCAGGGACAGCCCCATCAGCCCCAGCATTTT.

The rearrangement joins TRBV5-5 to TRBJ1-6; D is unclear. The germline CDR1 and CDR2 sequences are SGHKS and YYEKEE (reference sequence). The CDR3 extends over 14 amino acids. The V and J ends lost 0 bases and 14 bases respectively, with 15 bases between them. CDR3 sequence reads: CASSLAPVERTLHF. The CDR3 DNA sequence: TGTGCCAGCAGCTTGGCGCCCGTAGAGAGGACCCTCCACTTT.

This rearrangement joins TRBV7-9 to TRBJ2-1; 9 bases agree with TRBD1. Germline-derived CDR1 and CDR2 are SEHNR and FQNEAQ (reference sequence). V shed 1 base, J shed 6 bases, and the junction held 1 base outside the gene matches. The CDR3 is 14 residues long. CDR3 bases: TGTGCCAGCAGCTTAGGGGACAGGGTCAATGAGCAGTTCTTC. It yields the protein CASSLGDRVNEQFF.

The CDR3 region is CASSQATGNWAKNIQYF. DNA of the CDR3: TGCGCCAGCAGCCAAGCCACAGGGAACTGGGCCAAAAACATTCAGTACTTC. The chain carries TRBV4-3 and TRBJ2-4, with D perhaps TRBD1 (6 bases). Per the germline V gene, CDR1 is LGHNA and CDR2 is YSLEER. V lost 1 base to trimming and J lost 1 base, with 14 bases between them. The CDR3 runs to 17 residues.

Notes on this clone: Distinct nucleotide sequences in the sample also encode this CDR3. The chain employs TRBV28 and TRBJ2-7; 9 positions agree with TRBD1. Germline-derived CDR1 and CDR2 are MDHEN and SYDVKM. After removal of 8 bases from V and 3 bases from J, the junction contained 11 bases not matched to a gene. CDR3 size: 15 residues. The CDR3 loop is CASSPPGQGDYEQYF. DNA of the CDR3: TGTGCCAGCTCCCCTCCGGGACAGGGTGACTACGAGCAGTACTTC.

The chain combines TRBV19 with TRBJ1-1, with 7 bases identical to TRBD1. V was clipped by 2 bases and J by 4 bases; unmatched bases: 7. The CDR3 contains 15 residues. The germline V gene has CDR1 LNHDA and CDR2 SQIVND (reference sequence). CDR3 coding DNA: TGTGCCAGTAGTATACCCGGTGACAGGGCCACTGAAGCTTTCTTT. Translation gives CASSIPGDRATEAFF. Full variable domain (rest looked up from reference TRBV19 and TRBJ1-1): DGGITQSPKYLFRKEGQNVTLSCEQNLNHDAMYWYRQDPGQGLRLIYYSQIVNDFQKGDIAEGYSVSREKKESFPLTVTSAQKNPTAFYLCASSIPGDRATEAFFGQGTRLTVV.

The chain joins TRBV24-1 to TRBJ1-5; 8 bases fit TRBD1. With 9 bases clipped from V and 3 bases from J, the junction kept 3 bases outside the gene matches. This CDR3 has 13 residues. The germline CDR1 and CDR2 sequences are KGHDR and SFDVKD. The CDR3 DNA reads as TGTGCCACCGCAGGGGGCTCCAATCAGCCCCAGCATTTT. It encodes CATAGGSNQPQHF.

The rearrangement uses TRBV4-2 and TRBJ2-1, with TRBD1 as a possible D gene (6 bases). From germline, CDR1 is LGHNA and CDR2 YNFKEQ. The germline V and J ends were trimmed by 1 base and 5 bases, with 9 bases remaining between them. The CDR3 spans 14 residues. In nucleotides, the CDR3 is TGTGCCAGCAGCCAAGCCCCAGGGGACAATGAGCAGTTCTTC. Encoded protein: CASSQAPGDNEQFF.

This clone was recorded only once. J is TRBJ1-5 and V is TRBV7-9, with a possible D match to TRBD1 (5 bases). In germline, CDR1 is SEHNR, CDR2 FQNEAQ (reference sequence). The CDR3 is made up of 17 amino acids. Trimming shortened V by 3 bases and J by 1 base, and 16 bases separated the two germline ends. The CDR3 loop is CASSLGGFQGSNQPQHF. DNA of the CDR3: TGTGCCAGCAGCTTGGGGGGTTTCCAGGGCAGCAATCAGCCCCAGCATTTT.

The chain couples TRBV6-2 or TRBV6-3 to TRBJ1-2, with a tentative D call TRBD1 (6 bases). The CDR3 spans 14 residues. The V and J ends lost 4 bases and 2 bases respectively, with 11 bases between them. Germline V gives CDR1 MNHEY, CDR2 SVGEGT. The CDR3 sequence: CASSSGTRNYGYTF. Here the CDR3 DNA reads TGTGCCAGCAGTTCCGGGACAAGGAACTATGGCTACACCTTC.